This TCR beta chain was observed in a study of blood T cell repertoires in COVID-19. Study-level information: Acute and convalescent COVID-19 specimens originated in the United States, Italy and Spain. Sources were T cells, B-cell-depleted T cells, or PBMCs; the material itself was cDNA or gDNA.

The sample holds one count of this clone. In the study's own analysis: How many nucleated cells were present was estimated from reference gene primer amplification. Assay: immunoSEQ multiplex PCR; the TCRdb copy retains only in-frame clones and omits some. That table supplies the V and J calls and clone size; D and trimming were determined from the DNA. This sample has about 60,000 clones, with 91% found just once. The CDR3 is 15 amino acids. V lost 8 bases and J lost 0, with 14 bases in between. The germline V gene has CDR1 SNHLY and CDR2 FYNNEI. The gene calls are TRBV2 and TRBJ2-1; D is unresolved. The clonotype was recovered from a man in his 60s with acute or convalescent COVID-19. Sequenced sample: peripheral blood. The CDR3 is CASAVRSTSYNEQFF. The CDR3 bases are TGTGCCAGCGCTGTTAGGAGTACCTCCTACAATGAGCAGTTCTTC.